A selection of T cell receptor beta chains follows, all from one sample in a study of blood T cells in healthy people across ages. TCRdb independently ran MiXCR on the 5' RACE reads; one entry per CDR3 protein. The sample includes about 600,000 distinct CDR3 sequences, 47% of them seen just once. The source material was blood. The receptors shown here come from a man older than 75 in good health. Both conserved end residues are part of each CDR3. D genes are given only for firm matches. The size field is filled for only some rows; it gives once, few, many or a size class.

>TRBJ1-2|.|TRBV14|TRBD1
CASSQWTGGDYGYTF
TGTGCCAGCAGCCAATGGACAGGGGGCGACTATGGCTACACCTTC
>TRBJ1-2|.|TRBV5-6|.
CASSFLGERTTGYTF
TGTGCCAGCAGCTTCCTAGGTGAACGGACAACTGGCTACACCTTC
>TRBJ2-3|.|TRBV6-5|.
CASSPSFSSDTQYF
TGTGCCAGCAGTCCCTCTTTCTCCTCAGATACGCAGTATTTT
>TRBJ2-4|.|TRBV28|TRBD1
CASSSDRALNIQYF
TGTGCCAGCAGCTCGGACAGGGCGCTAAACATTCAGTACTTC
>TRBJ2-7|.|TRBV20-1|TRBD2
CSASQLAEAYEQYF
TGCAGTGCTAGCCAACTAGCGGAGGCCTACGAGCAGTACTTC
>TRBJ2-3|.|TRBV7-2|.
CASSLFPLSTDTQYF
TGTGCCAGCAGCCTCTTTCCTCTTAGCACAGATACGCAGTATTTT
>TRBJ2-7|.|TRBV11-2|.
CASSLVELWARGQQYF
TGTGCCAGCAGCTTAGTAGAACTGTGGGCCCGGGGTCAGCAGTACTTC
>TRBJ2-4|.|TRBV12-3/TRBV12-4|TRBD1
CASLLDRGPILAKNIQYF
TGTGCCAGCCTTCTGGACAGGGGCCCGATTTTAGCCAAAAACATTCAGTACTTC
>TRBJ1-2|few|TRBV28|TRBD1
CASGVAGTGSFYGYTF
TGTGCCAGCGGTGTCGCCGGGACAGGGTCATTCTATGGCTACACCTTC
>TRBJ2-3|.|TRBV6-2/TRBV6-3|.
CASRYSFRTPPGVDTQYF
TGTGCCAGCAGGTATTCTTTTAGGACGCCCCCCGGGGTGGATACGCAGTATTTT
>TRBJ2-3|.|TRBV4-1|.
CASSQLQGASTDTQYF
TGCGCCAGCAGCCAACTCCAGGGTGCCAGCACAGATACGCAGTATTTT
>TRBJ2-3|.|TRBV7-2|.
CASRGILGTDTQYF
TGTGCCAGCAGAGGGATATTGGGCACAGATACGCAGTATTTT